Listed below are T cell receptor beta chains from one sample, sequenced in a study of neurological immune-mediated disorders. TCRdb redid the calling of the 5' RACE reads with MiXCR, one entry per CDR3 protein. The sample carries around 51,000 distinct CDR3 sequences, approximately 11% recorded once. The sequenced material came from PBMCs. All receptors derive from a male donor with HTLV-1-associated myelopathy (HAM/TSP). Each CDR3 is given with its conserved first and last residue. Each record gives: D gene, clone size, V gene, J gene, CDR3 DNA, CDR3 protein. D genes are given only for firm matches. Clone size is stated in some rows and not others, as once, few, many or a class when expanded.

D gene: -
clone size: many
V gene: TRBV12-3/TRBV12-4
J gene: TRBJ2-2
CDR3 DNA: TGTGCCAGCAGTTTAGATCCCATGAACACCGGGGAGCTGTTTTTT
CDR3 protein: CASSLDPMNTGELFF

D gene: -
clone size: many
V gene: TRBV20-1
J gene: TRBJ1-1
CDR3 DNA: TGCAGTGCCACAGGGAGGGGCAGTGAAGCTTTCTTT
CDR3 protein: CSATGRGSEAFF

D gene: -
clone size: many
V gene: TRBV6-5
J gene: TRBJ1-2
CDR3 DNA: TGTGCCAGCAGTTATGGGCAGTCTCGGGTCCCTTACACCTTC
CDR3 protein: CASSYGQSRVPYTF

D gene: -
clone size: many
V gene: TRBV5-1
J gene: TRBJ2-7
CDR3 DNA: TGCGCCAGCAGCCCACAGGGATCTATGACCTACGAGCAGTACTTC
CDR3 protein: CASSPQGSMTYEQYF

D gene: -
clone size: -
V gene: TRBV6-5
J gene: TRBJ1-5
CDR3 DNA: TGTGCCAGCAGCCCCCAGGTTAACAGCAATCAGCCCCAGCATTTT
CDR3 protein: CASSPQVNSNQPQHF

D gene: -
clone size: -
V gene: TRBV10-1
J gene: TRBJ2-3
CDR3 DNA: TGCGCCAACAGGGATTCGGCGGGAGATACGCAGTATTTT
CDR3 protein: CANRDSAGDTQYF

D gene: TRBD2
clone size: medium-sized
V gene: TRBV29-1
J gene: TRBJ2-5
CDR3 DNA: TGCAGCGTTGAAGCGCTAGCGGGGGGGCGGGAGACCCAGTACTTC
CDR3 protein: CSVEALAGGRETQYF

D gene: -
clone size: many
V gene: TRBV12-3/TRBV12-4
J gene: TRBJ2-1
CDR3 DNA: TGTGCCAGCAGTGGCCCGCCGGATGAGCAGTTCTTC
CDR3 protein: CASSGPPDEQFF

D gene: -
clone size: -
V gene: TRBV18
J gene: TRBJ2-3
CDR3 DNA: TGTGCCAGCTCACCACCCAGGGCCCGCACAGATACGCAGTATTTT
CDR3 protein: CASSPPRARTDTQYF

D gene: -
clone size: many
V gene: TRBV6-1
J gene: TRBJ2-7
CDR3 DNA: TGTGCCAGCAGTGAAATACAGGGGAGGTACGAGCAGTACTTC
CDR3 protein: CASSEIQGRYEQYF

D gene: TRBD2
clone size: many
V gene: TRBV3-1
J gene: TRBJ2-3
CDR3 DNA: TGTGCCAGCAGCCAAGATCCACCTAGCGGGGTCATGTGGTATTTT
CDR3 protein: CASSQDPPSGVMWYF

D gene: -
clone size: many
V gene: TRBV4-3
J gene: TRBJ2-2
CDR3 DNA: TGCGCCAGCAGCCAACAGGGGAACACCGGGGAGCTGTTTTTT
CDR3 protein: CASSQQGNTGELFF

D gene: -
clone size: many
V gene: TRBV27
J gene: TRBJ2-3
CDR3 DNA: TGTGCCAGCAGTCCGATTATACCTAGCACAGATACGCAGTATTTT
CDR3 protein: CASSPIIPSTDTQYF

D gene: TRBD2
clone size: many
V gene: TRBV7-2
J gene: TRBJ2-7
CDR3 DNA: TGTGCCAGCAGTTCAATTCTAGCGGGGGGAGGAGAGCAGTACTTC
CDR3 protein: CASSSILAGGGEQYF

D gene: TRBD1
clone size: many
V gene: TRBV20-1
J gene: TRBJ1-1
CDR3 DNA: TGCAGTGCCAGACACGTCCCGGGACAGGGAGAGGCTTTCTTT
CDR3 protein: CSARHVPGQGEAFF

D gene: TRBD2
clone size: many
V gene: TRBV7-2
J gene: TRBJ2-1
CDR3 DNA: TGTGCCAGCAGCTTCCTAACCCCCGGGACTAGCGGGGGGGAAAATGAGCAGTTCTTC
CDR3 protein: CASSFLTPGTSGGENEQFF

D gene: TRBD1
clone size: many
V gene: TRBV15
J gene: TRBJ2-1
CDR3 DNA: TGTGCCACCAGCAGAGATTTTGGTCGACAGGGTCACAATGAGCAGTTCTTC
CDR3 protein: CATSRDFGRQGHNEQFF

D gene: TRBD1
clone size: many
V gene: TRBV12-3/TRBV12-4
J gene: TRBJ1-2
CDR3 DNA: TGTGCCAGCAGCCGATCGGACAGGGAGTATGGCTACACCTTC
CDR3 protein: CASSRSDREYGYTF

D gene: -
clone size: many
V gene: TRBV20-1
J gene: TRBJ1-6
CDR3 DNA: TGCAGTGCTAGAGATCGGGCCGGAGGGTGGGGTAATTCACCCCTCCACTTT
CDR3 protein: CSARDRAGGWGNSPLHF

D gene: -
clone size: many
V gene: TRBV28
J gene: TRBJ2-7
CDR3 DNA: TGTGCCAGCAGGGAAACCGGGACGGCCTCCTACGAGCAGTACTTC
CDR3 protein: CASRETGTASYEQYF

D gene: TRBD1
clone size: many
V gene: TRBV20-1
J gene: TRBJ1-5
CDR3 DNA: TGCAGTGCTAAAACAGGGGGCAATCAGCCCCAGCATTTT
CDR3 protein: CSAKTGGNQPQHF

D gene: -
clone size: many
V gene: TRBV7-8
J gene: TRBJ1-1
CDR3 DNA: TGTGCCAGCAGCCATCAGGGGAAAGTGAACACTGAAGCTTTCTTT
CDR3 protein: CASSHQGKVNTEAFF

D gene: TRBD1
clone size: many
V gene: TRBV5-1
J gene: TRBJ1-2
CDR3 DNA: TGCGCCAGCAGCTACTTACAGGGGAACTATGGCTACACCTTC
CDR3 protein: CASSYLQGNYGYTF

D gene: -
clone size: many
V gene: TRBV5-6
J gene: TRBJ2-7
CDR3 DNA: TGTGCCAGCAGCTCCACCGGGTCCGTGAGTGGGTACTTC
CDR3 protein: CASSSTGSVSGYF

D gene: TRBD1
clone size: many
V gene: TRBV2
J gene: TRBJ1-3
CDR3 DNA: TGTGCCAGCAGTGACAGGGGGCTAGACACCATATATTTT
CDR3 protein: CASSDRGLDTIYF

D gene: TRBD2
clone size: -
V gene: TRBV20-1
J gene: TRBJ2-1
CDR3 DNA: TGCAGTGCTAGAGGTCTAGCGGGGGTCCTACTGCATGAGCAGTTTTTC
CDR3 protein: CSARGLAGVLLHEQFF

D gene: TRBD1
clone size: many
V gene: TRBV7-9
J gene: TRBJ2-6
CDR3 DNA: TGTGCCATACAACCGGGACAGCGAGCTTCTGGGGCCAACGTCCTGACTTTC
CDR3 protein: CAIQPGQRASGANVLTF

D gene: -
clone size: many
V gene: TRBV20-1
J gene: TRBJ1-5
CDR3 DNA: TGCAGTGCTAGAGACCCCAGGCCGGCCCAAAATCAGCCCCAGCATTTT
CDR3 protein: CSARDPRPAQNQPQHF

D gene: -
clone size: many
V gene: TRBV4-3
J gene: TRBJ2-3
CDR3 DNA: TGCGCCAGCAGCCAAGAGACAGGCACAACCCCTAGCACAGATACGCAGTATTTT
CDR3 protein: CASSQETGTTPSTDTQYF

D gene: -
clone size: medium-sized
V gene: TRBV5-1
J gene: TRBJ2-7
CDR3 DNA: TGCGCCAGCAGCTTGAGTCACGGAGACGGGCAGTACTTC
CDR3 protein: CASSLSHGDGQYF

D gene: TRBD1
clone size: -
V gene: TRBV6-1
J gene: TRBJ2-7
CDR3 DNA: TGTACCAGACCCGGGACAGGGGATTTGTACGAGCAGTACTTC
CDR3 protein: CTRPGTGDLYEQYF

D gene: TRBD1
clone size: many
V gene: TRBV20-1
J gene: TRBJ1-5
CDR3 DNA: TGCAGTGCTAGAGGGGGGACAGCTAATAGCAATCAGCCCCAGCATTTT
CDR3 protein: CSARGGTANSNQPQHF

D gene: -
clone size: many
V gene: TRBV14
J gene: TRBJ1-4
CDR3 DNA: TGTGCCAGCAGCCAAGTTGACAACTATGAAAAACTGTTTTTT
CDR3 protein: CASSQVDNYEKLFF

D gene: TRBD1
clone size: many
V gene: TRBV27
J gene: TRBJ2-7
CDR3 DNA: TGTGCCAGCAGCTCCCCCGGGACAGGGATCTACGAGCAGTACTTC
CDR3 protein: CASSSPGTGIYEQYF

D gene: TRBD2
clone size: -
V gene: TRBV5-5
J gene: TRBJ2-7
CDR3 DNA: TGTGCCAGCAGCTTGTTACTAGCGGAGCTCTACGAGCAGTACTTC
CDR3 protein: CASSLLLAELYEQYF

D gene: -
clone size: -
V gene: TRBV4-2
J gene: TRBJ2-7
CDR3 DNA: TGTGCCAGCAGCCAACAGCACAGGGGGGGTTACGAGCAGTACTTC
CDR3 protein: CASSQQHRGGYEQYF

D gene: -
clone size: medium-sized
V gene: TRBV29-1
J gene: TRBJ2-7
CDR3 DNA: TGCAGCTTCACGTCCAGCTCCTACGAGCAGTACTTC
CDR3 protein: CSFTSSSYEQYF

D gene: -
clone size: many
V gene: TRBV5-1
J gene: TRBJ2-5
CDR3 DNA: TGCGCCAGCAGCTTTCCGGATGCGCAGACCCAGTACTTC
CDR3 protein: CASSFPDAQTQYF

D gene: TRBD2
clone size: many
V gene: TRBV12-3/TRBV12-4
J gene: TRBJ2-5
CDR3 DNA: TGTGCCAGCAGTTTAGAACTAGCGGGGGCTCAGCAAGAGACCCAGTACTTC
CDR3 protein: CASSLELAGAQQETQYF

D gene: -
clone size: many
V gene: TRBV28
J gene: TRBJ2-2
CDR3 DNA: TGTGCCAGCAGCTTCAGGGTTACCGGGGAGCTGTTTTTT
CDR3 protein: CASSFRVTGELFF

D gene: -
clone size: few
V gene: TRBV5-1
J gene: TRBJ2-3
CDR3 DNA: TGCGCCAGCAGCGAAACGGGGCTTCGGGCCTATACGCAGTATTTT
CDR3 protein: CASSETGLRAYTQYF

D gene: TRBD2
clone size: many
V gene: TRBV4-3
J gene: TRBJ2-1
CDR3 DNA: TGCGCCAGCAGCCAAGCCTGGACTAGCGGAACACTATACTACAATGAGCAGTTCTTC
CDR3 protein: CASSQAWTSGTLYYNEQFF

D gene: TRBD1
clone size: medium-sized
V gene: TRBV20-1
J gene: TRBJ1-5
CDR3 DNA: TGCAGTGCTAGAGAAACAGGGGGTGGGCAGCCCCAGCATTTT
CDR3 protein: CSARETGGGQPQHF

D gene: -
clone size: many
V gene: TRBV5-1
J gene: TRBJ1-2
CDR3 DNA: TGCGCCAGCAGCTTGGAGGGGGCTAACTATGGCTACACCTTC
CDR3 protein: CASSLEGANYGYTF

D gene: -
clone size: many
V gene: TRBV5-1
J gene: TRBJ2-1
CDR3 DNA: TGCGCCAGCAGATTCATCGGGACGATCTACAATGAGCAGTTCTTC
CDR3 protein: CASRFIGTIYNEQFF

D gene: -
clone size: -
V gene: TRBV7-9
J gene: TRBJ2-2
CDR3 DNA: TGTGCCAGCAGCTTAGTTGACACCAACACCGGGGAGCTGTTTTTT
CDR3 protein: CASSLVDTNTGELFF

D gene: -
clone size: few
V gene: TRBV20-1
J gene: TRBJ1-3
CDR3 DNA: TGCAGTGCTAGTAAGGACAGCTCTGGAAACACCATATATTTT
CDR3 protein: CSASKDSSGNTIYF

D gene: TRBD1
clone size: many
V gene: TRBV20-1
J gene: TRBJ2-5
CDR3 DNA: TGCAGTGCTGACGTTCCGGGACAGGGTCGAGGAGAGACCCAGTACTTC
CDR3 protein: CSADVPGQGRGETQYF